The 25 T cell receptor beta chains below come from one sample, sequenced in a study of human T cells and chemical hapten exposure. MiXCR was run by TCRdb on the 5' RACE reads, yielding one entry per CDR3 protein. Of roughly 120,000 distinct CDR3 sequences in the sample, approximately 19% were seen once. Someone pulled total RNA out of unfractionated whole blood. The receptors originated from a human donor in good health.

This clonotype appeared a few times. CDR3 coding DNA: TGTGCCAGCGGAGAACTAGAGGTGCAGTATTTT. Its translation: CASGELEVQYF. This chain joins TRBV7-9 and TRBJ2-3; TRBD2 might be the D (5 bases). This CDR3 has 11 amino acids. V was cut by 8 bases and J by 11 bases, with 14 bases left in between. Germline V CDR1 and CDR2: SEHNR, FQNEAQ (reference sequence).

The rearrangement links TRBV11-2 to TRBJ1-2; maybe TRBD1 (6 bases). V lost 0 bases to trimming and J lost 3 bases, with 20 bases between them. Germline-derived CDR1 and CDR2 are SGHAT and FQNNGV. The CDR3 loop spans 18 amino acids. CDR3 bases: TGTGCCAGCAGCTTAGATTCAGGGGCGCTCTCGAGTTACTATGGCTACACCTTC. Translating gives CASSLDSGALSSYYGYTF.

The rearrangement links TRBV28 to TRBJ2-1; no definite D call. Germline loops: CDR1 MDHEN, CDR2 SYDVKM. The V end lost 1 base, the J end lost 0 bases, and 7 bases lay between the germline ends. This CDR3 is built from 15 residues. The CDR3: CASSLSQSSYNEQFF. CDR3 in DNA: TGTGCCAGCAGTTTATCCCAGAGCTCCTACAATGAGCAGTTCTTC.

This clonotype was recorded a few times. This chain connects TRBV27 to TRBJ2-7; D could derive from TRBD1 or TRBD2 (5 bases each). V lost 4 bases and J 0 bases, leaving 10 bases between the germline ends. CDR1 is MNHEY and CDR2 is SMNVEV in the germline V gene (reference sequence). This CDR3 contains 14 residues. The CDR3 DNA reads TGTGCCAGCAGTTCGGGACGGATCTCCTACGAGCAGTACTTC. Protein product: CASSSGRISYEQYF.

CDR3 sequence reads: CASSLLRETQYF. Here the CDR3 DNA reads TGTGCCAGCAGTTTACTTCGGGAGACCCAGTACTTC. The chain combines TRBV28 with TRBJ2-5; no definite D call. Trimming took 2 bases from V and 5 from J, leaving 6 bases between them. Germline values: CDR1 MDHEN, CDR2 SYDVKM. There are 12 residues in the CDR3.

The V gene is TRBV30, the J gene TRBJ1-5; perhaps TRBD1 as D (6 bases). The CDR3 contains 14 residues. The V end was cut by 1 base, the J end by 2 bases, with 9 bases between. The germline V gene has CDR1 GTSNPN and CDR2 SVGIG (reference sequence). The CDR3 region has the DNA TGTGCCTGGAGTGGGGGGCAGGGCAATCAGCCCCAGCATTTT. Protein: CAWSGGQGNQPQHF.

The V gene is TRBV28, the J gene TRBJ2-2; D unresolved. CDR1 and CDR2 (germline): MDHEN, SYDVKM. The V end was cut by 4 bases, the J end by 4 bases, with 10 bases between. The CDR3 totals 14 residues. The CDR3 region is CASSYIRSTGELFF. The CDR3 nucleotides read TGTGCCAGCAGTTACATCCGGAGCACCGGGGAGCTGTTTTTT.

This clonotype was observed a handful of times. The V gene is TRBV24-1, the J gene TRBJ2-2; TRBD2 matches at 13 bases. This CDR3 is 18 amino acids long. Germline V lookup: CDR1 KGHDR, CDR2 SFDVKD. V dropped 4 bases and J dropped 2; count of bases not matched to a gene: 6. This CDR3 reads CATSDPRTSGSNTGELFF. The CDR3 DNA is TGTGCCACCAGTGACCCCAGGACTAGCGGGAGTAACACCGGGGAGCTGTTTTTT.

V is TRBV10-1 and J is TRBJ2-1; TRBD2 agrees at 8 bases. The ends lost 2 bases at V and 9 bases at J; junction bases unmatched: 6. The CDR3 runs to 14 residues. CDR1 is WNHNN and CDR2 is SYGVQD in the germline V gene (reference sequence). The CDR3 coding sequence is TGCGCCAGCAGTGAGCCAGCGGGAGATGGTGAGCAGTTCTTC. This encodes CASSEPAGDGEQFF.

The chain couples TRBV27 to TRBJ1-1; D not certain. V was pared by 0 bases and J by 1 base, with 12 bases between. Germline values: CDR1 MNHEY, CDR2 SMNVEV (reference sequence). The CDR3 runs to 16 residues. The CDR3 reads CASSLSFWQPNTEAFF. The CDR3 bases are TGTGCCAGCAGTTTATCATTTTGGCAGCCGAACACTGAAGCTTTCTTT.

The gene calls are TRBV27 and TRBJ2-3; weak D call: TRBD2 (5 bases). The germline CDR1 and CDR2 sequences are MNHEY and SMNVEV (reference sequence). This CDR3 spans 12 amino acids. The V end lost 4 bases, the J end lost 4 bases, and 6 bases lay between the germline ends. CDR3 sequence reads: CASSSGSDTQYF. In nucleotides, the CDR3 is TGTGCCAGCAGTTCGGGGTCAGATACGCAGTATTTT.

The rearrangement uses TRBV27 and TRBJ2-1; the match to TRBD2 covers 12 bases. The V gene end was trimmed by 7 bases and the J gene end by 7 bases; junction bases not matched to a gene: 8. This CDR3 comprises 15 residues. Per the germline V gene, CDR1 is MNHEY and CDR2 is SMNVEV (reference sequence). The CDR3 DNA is TGTGCCAGCAACGATAGGACTAGCGGGAAGAATGAGCAGTTCTTC. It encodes CASNDRTSGKNEQFF.

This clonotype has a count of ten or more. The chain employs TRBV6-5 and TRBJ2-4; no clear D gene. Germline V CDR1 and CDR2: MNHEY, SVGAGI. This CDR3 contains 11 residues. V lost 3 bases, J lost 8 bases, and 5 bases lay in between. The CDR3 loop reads CASSYEDIQYF. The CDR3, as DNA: TGTGCCAGCAGTTATGAGGACATTCAGTACTTC.

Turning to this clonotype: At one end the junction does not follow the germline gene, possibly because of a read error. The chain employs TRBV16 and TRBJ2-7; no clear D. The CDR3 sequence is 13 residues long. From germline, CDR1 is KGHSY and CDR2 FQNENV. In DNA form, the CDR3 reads TGTGCCAGCACCCAAAGCCTCTCCTACGAGCAGTACTTC. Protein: CASTQSLSYEQYF.

The CDR3 DNA follows: TGTGCCAGTTTACGCACCGGGACAGCCTCCTACGAGCAGTACTTC. This codes for CASLRTGTASYEQYF. The chain employs TRBV28 and TRBJ2-7, with 7 bases fitting TRBD1. Germline CDR1 MDHEN, CDR2 SYDVKM. The CDR3 extends over 15 amino acids. V was pared by 9 bases and J by 0 bases, with 11 bases of the junction left unmatched. Looking up the rest from reference TRBV28 and TRBJ2-7 gives the full variable domain: DVKVTQSSRYLVKRTGEKVFLECVQDMDHENMFWYRQDPGLGLRLIYFSYDVKMKEKGDIPEGYSVSREKKERFSLILESASTNQTSMYLCASLRTGTASYEQYFGPGTRLTVT.

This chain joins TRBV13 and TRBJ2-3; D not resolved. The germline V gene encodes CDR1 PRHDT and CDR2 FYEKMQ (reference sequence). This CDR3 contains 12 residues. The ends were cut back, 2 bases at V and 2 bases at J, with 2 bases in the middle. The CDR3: CASSLLTDTQYF. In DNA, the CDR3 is TGTGCCAGCAGCTTACTCACAGATACGCAGTATTTT.

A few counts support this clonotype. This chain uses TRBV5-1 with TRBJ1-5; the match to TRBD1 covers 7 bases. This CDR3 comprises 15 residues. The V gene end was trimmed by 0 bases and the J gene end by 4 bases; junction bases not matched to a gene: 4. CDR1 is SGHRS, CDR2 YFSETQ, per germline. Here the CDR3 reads CASSLEAGGNQPQHF. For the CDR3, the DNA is TGCGCCAGCAGCTTGGAGGCAGGGGGAAATCAGCCCCAGCATTTT.

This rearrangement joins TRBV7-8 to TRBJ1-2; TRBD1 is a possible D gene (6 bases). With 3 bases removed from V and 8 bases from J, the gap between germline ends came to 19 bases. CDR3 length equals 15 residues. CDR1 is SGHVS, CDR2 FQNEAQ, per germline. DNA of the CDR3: TGTGCCAGCAGCTTTTATAGGGGGACGGTGGAAGGCTACACCTTC. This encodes CASSFYRGTVEGYTF.

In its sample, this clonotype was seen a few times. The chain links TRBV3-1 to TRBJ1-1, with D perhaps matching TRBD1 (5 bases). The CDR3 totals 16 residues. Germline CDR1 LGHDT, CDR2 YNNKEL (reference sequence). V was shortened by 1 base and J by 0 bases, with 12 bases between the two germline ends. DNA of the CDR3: TGTGCCAGCAGCCAAGCAGAGACAGCTATGAACACTGAAGCTTTCTTT. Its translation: CASSQAETAMNTEAFF. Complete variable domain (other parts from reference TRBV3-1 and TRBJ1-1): DTAVSQTPKYLVTQMGNDKSIKCEQNLGHDTMYWYKQDSKKFLKIMFSYNNKELIINETVPNRFSPKSPDKAHLNLHINSLELGDSAVYFCASSQAETAMNTEAFFGQGTRLTVV.

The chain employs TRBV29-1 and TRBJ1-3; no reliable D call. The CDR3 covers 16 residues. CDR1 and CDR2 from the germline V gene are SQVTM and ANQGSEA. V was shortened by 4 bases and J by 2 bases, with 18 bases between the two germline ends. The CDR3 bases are TGCAGCGTTGTTGGGCCGGGGTACAAAGCTGGAAACACCATATATTTT. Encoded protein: CSVVGPGYKAGNTIYF.

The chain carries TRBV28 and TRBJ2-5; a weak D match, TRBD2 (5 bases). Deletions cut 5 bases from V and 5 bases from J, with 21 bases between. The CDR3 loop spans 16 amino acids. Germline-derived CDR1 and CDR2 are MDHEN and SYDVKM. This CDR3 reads CASSPYPGLLEETQYF. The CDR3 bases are TGTGCCAGCAGTCCGTACCCCGGACTCCTCGAGGAGACCCAGTACTTC.

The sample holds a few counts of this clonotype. The DNA for the CDR3 is TGTGCCAGCAGTCGGACAGGGGGCATAACTGGAAACACCATATATTTT. Its protein is CASSRTGGITGNTIYF. The chain couples TRBV28 to TRBJ1-3; 11 nucleotides align to TRBD1. The CDR3 extends over 16 amino acids. Germline values: CDR1 MDHEN, CDR2 SYDVKM. Losses at the gene ends were 5 bases for V and 2 bases for J; bases not matched to a gene: 5.

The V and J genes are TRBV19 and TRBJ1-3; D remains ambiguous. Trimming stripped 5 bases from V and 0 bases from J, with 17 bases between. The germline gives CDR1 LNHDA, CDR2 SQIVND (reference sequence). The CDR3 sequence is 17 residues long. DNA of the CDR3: TGTGCCAGTAGTGGTCTCGTGGGGTTCGACTCTGGAAACACCATATATTTT. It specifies CASSGLVGFDSGNTIYF.

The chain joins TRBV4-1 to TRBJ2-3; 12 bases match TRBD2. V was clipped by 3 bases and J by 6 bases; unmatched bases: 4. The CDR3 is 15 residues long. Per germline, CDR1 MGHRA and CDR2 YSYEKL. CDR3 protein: CASSHAGTSGDTQYF. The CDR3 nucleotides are TGCGCCAGCAGCCACGCCGGGACTAGCGGGGATACGCAGTATTTT.

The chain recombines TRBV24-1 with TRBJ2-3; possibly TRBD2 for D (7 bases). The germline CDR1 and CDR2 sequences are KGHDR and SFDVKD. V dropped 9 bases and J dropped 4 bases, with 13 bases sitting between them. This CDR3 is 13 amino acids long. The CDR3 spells CATGGRGPDTQYF. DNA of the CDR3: TGTGCCACCGGAGGGCGGGGGCCAGATACGCAGTATTTT.